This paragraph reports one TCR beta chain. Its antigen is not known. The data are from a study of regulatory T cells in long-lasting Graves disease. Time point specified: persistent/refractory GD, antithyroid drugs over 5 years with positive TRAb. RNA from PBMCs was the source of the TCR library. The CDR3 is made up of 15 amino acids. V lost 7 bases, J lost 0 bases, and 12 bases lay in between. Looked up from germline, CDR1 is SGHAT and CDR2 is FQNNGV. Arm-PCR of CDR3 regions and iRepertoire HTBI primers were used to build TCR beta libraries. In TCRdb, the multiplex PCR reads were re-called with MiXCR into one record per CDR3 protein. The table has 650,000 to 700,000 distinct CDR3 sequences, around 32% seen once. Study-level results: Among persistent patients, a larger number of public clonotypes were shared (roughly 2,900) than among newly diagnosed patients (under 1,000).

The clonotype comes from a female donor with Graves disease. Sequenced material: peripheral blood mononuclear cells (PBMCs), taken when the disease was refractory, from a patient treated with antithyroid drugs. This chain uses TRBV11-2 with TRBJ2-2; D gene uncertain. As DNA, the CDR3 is TGTGCCAGCATCGGGCGGAAATCGAACACCGGGGAGCTGTTTTTT. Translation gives CASIGRKSNTGELFF.